The 27 T cell receptor beta chains below come from one sample, sequenced in a study of regulatory T cells in long-lasting Graves disease. In building TCR beta libraries, iRepertoire HTBI primers were used together with Arm-PCR of CDR3 regions. One entry per CDR3 protein, called by TCRdb with MiXCR from the multiplex PCR reads. Of around 460,000 distinct CDR3 sequences in the sample, approximately 23% were seen once. Time point of the sample: persistent/refractory GD, antithyroid drugs over 5 years with positive TRAb. PBMC RNA was the source of the TCR library. The sequencing here drew on peripheral blood mononuclear cells (PBMCs), taken when the disease was refractory, from a patient treated with antithyroid drugs. These receptors were taken from a female donor with Graves disease.

This clonotype was seen only a few times. The chain is built from TRBV7-3 and TRBJ2-7, with D perhaps matching TRBD2 (5 bases). Germline V CDR1 and CDR2: SGHTA, FQGTGA. Trimming took 2 bases from V and 6 from J, leaving 8 bases between them. The CDR3 length is 12 residues. The CDR3 reads CASSLDGGEQYF. The CDR3 DNA reads as TGTGCCAGCAGCTTAGACGGAGGCGAGCAGTACTTC.

At least ten counts were recorded for this clonotype. CDR3 nucleotide sequence: TGTGCCAGCAGTGAAGCGCTTTTGGGGCAGGGCAGCCAAGAGACCCAGTACTTC. Protein product: CASSEALLGQGSQETQYF. The J gene is TRBJ2-5, the V gene TRBV6-1, with D possibly TRBD1 on 5 matching bases. The V end lost 0 bases, the J end lost 1 base, and 18 bases lay between the germline ends. Looked up from germline, CDR1 is MNHNS and CDR2 is SASEGT. The CDR3 is 18 residues long.

V is TRBV6-4 and J is TRBJ1-2, with 9 bases identical to TRBD1. In germline, CDR1 is MRHNA, CDR2 SNTAGT. J lost 2 bases, V lost 6 bases, and 10 bases had no gene match. The CDR3 sequence is 16 residues long. CDR3: CASSLRSTGGNYGYTF. As DNA, the CDR3 is TGTGCCAGCAGCCTTAGGTCGACAGGGGGGAACTATGGCTACACCTTC.

This clonotype was detected ten times or more. The genes are TRBV6-1 and TRBJ2-5; 10 bases map to TRBD2. CDR1 and CDR2 (germline): MNHNS, SASEGT. The trim removed 5 bases at V and 2 bases at J, leaving 8 bases unmatched. CDR3 length equals 16 residues. The CDR3 DNA is TGTGCCAGCAGTCCTGTCCAGCGGGGGGGTCAAGAGACCCAGTACTTC. Encoded protein: CASSPVQRGGQETQYF.

The chain couples TRBV19 to TRBJ1-2; 7 bases are a match to TRBD1. The CDR3 totals 15 residues. Germline values: CDR1 LNHDA, CDR2 SQIVND (reference sequence). V was pared by 3 bases and J by 6 bases, with 10 bases of the junction left unmatched. In nucleotides, the CDR3 is TGTGCCAGTAGTATGAGGGGGCGGCATTCGGATGGCTACACCTTC. Its protein product is CASSMRGRHSDGYTF.

V usage is TRBV5-1 and J usage is TRBJ2-2, with 8 bases that match TRBD1. Germline assignment: CDR1 SGHRS and CDR2 YFSETQ. CDR3 size: 15 residues. Unmatched junction bases numbered 7, after V lost 5 bases and J lost 4 bases. The CDR3 DNA reads as TGCGCCAGCAGTGGACAGGGAGGTGGCACCGGGGAGCTGTTTTTT. It translates to CASSGQGGGTGELFF.

This clonotype has a handful of counts. V usage is TRBV11-3 and J usage is TRBJ2-1, with 7 nucleotides matching TRBD2. The V and J ends lost 2 bases and 14 bases, in that order; junction bases with no gene match: 6. Germline lookup yields CDR1 SGHNT and CDR2 YENEEA. This CDR3 has 12 amino acids. The CDR3 DNA sequence: TGTGCCAGCAGCTTAAGTGGACTAGAAAAGTTCTTC. This sequence encodes CASSLSGLEKFF.

This clonotype has ten or more counts. The chain has TRBV6-1 and TRBJ2-5, with 8 positions matching TRBD2. V lost 5 bases and J lost 4; bases outside the gene matches: 21. The CDR3 runs to 19 residues. CDR1 MNHNS and CDR2 SASEGT come from the germline V gene. This CDR3 reads CASSPTISVAAGVSETQYF. The DNA for the CDR3 is TGTGCCAGCAGTCCTACCATCTCAGTCGCAGCGGGAGTATCAGAGACCCAGTACTTC.

This sequence joins TRBV2 and TRBJ1-5; D gene unclear. The V end lost 3 bases, the J end lost 4 bases, and 7 bases lay between the germline ends. There are 13 residues in the CDR3. CDR1 is SNHLY and CDR2 is FYNNEI in the germline V gene. CDR3 in DNA: TGTGCCAGCAGTGAGGGAGAGAATCAGCCCCAGCATTTT. As protein: CASSEGENQPQHF.

There are many counts of this clonotype. V is TRBV7-2 and J is TRBJ1-2; 8 bases align to TRBD1. This CDR3 has 17 residues. The V gene end was trimmed by 3 bases and the J gene end by 7 bases; junction bases not matched to a gene: 16. CDR1 SGHTA and CDR2 FQGNSA come from the germline V gene. The CDR3 spells CASSFSGVWAGGTGYTF. DNA for the CDR3: TGTGCCAGCAGCTTTAGTGGGGTTTGGGCAGGGGGCACTGGCTACACCTTC.

This chain links TRBV29-1 with TRBJ2-7, with D possibly matching TRBD1 (5 bases). From germline, CDR1 is SQVTM and CDR2 ANQGSEA. CDR3 size: 11 residues. Trimming took off 4 bases at V and 3 bases at J, with 7 bases between the two ends. The DNA for the CDR3 is TGCAGCGTTGGGACATACTACGAGCAGTACTTC. This gives the protein CSVGTYYEQYF.

The chain has TRBV12-3 or TRBV12-4 and TRBJ2-1; 9 positions match TRBD2. The J call is uncertain, as TRBJ2-7 better fits the DNA end. The CDR3 is 16 residues long. CDR3 coding DNA: TGTGCCAGCAACCCGTCGGGCGGGAGGGGCTACAATGAGCAGTACTTC. It encodes CASNPSGGRGYNEQYF.

A few counts support this clonotype. This chain links TRBV5-1 with TRBJ2-4; 8 positions agree with TRBD2. Germline V gives CDR1 SGHRS, CDR2 YFSETQ. The CDR3 runs to 16 residues. V shed 0 bases, J shed 3 bases, and the junction held 5 bases outside the gene matches. The CDR3 DNA reads as TGCGCCAGCAGCTTGGAACCACGGGGGGGCAAAAACATTCAGTACTTC. It is translated as CASSLEPRGGKNIQYF.

The chain has TRBV12-3 or TRBV12-4 and TRBJ2-3; the D is unclear. The CDR3 extends over 12 amino acids. The ends were cut back, 3 bases at V and 7 bases at J, with 8 bases in the middle. The CDR3 coding sequence is TGTGCCAGCAGTTTTGAAGGGTATACGCAGTATTTT. Amino acids: CASSFEGYTQYF.

This clonotype occurred a few times. The chain carries TRBV7-2 and TRBJ2-2, with D unclear. Trimming took 0 bases from V and 0 from J, leaving 8 bases between them. The CDR3 consists of 16 residues. Germline loops: CDR1 SGHTA, CDR2 FQGNSA. The CDR3 DNA sequence: TGTGCCAGCAGCTTAGCGTACCTAGCGAACACCGGGGAGCTGTTTTTT. Its protein is CASSLAYLANTGELFF.

This clonotype was recorded at least ten times. Written as DNA, the CDR3 is TGTGCCAGCAGTAGAGGACGGGACACTGAAGCTTTCTTT. Residues: CASSRGRDTEAFF. The chain employs TRBV6-1 and TRBJ1-1; no firm D call. CDR1 and CDR2 (germline): MNHNS, SASEGT. The CDR3 runs to 13 residues. Trimming cost V 5 bases and J 3 bases, with 10 bases left between them.

On this clonotype: Being one base from a much bigger clone, this may be a read error. V is TRBV27 and J is TRBJ1-1; D is perhaps TRBD1 (5 bases). V lost 2 bases to trimming and J lost 0 bases, with 22 bases between them. CDR3 length: 19 amino acids. CDR1 is MNHEY, CDR2 SMNVEV, per germline (reference sequence). The CDR3 nucleotides are TGTGCCAGCAGTTTACCCCCCCTCCGGGGCTCGGGTGTGAACACTGAAGCTTTCTTT. As protein: CASSLPPLRGSGVNTEAFF.

V and J are TRBV4-1 and TRBJ2-4; a possible D gene is TRBD1 (5 bases). The CDR3 runs to 17 residues. V was pared by 4 bases and J by 2 bases, with 18 bases between. Looked up from germline, CDR1 is MGHRA and CDR2 is YSYEKL. The CDR3 region has the DNA TGCGCCAGCAGCCTACTAATAGGCGCAGGGTCCAAAAACATTCAGTACTTC. Translating it yields CASSLLIGAGSKNIQYF.

The chain has TRBV9 and TRBJ1-1; 7 positions agree with TRBD1. CDR1 and CDR2 from the germline V gene are SGDLS and YYNGEE. The CDR3 length is 15 residues. J gave up 0 bases and V 4 bases, and 6 bases lay outside the gene matches. The CDR3 bases are TGTGCCAGCAGCACCCGGACAGGTGTGAACACTGAAGCTTTCTTT. Amino acids: CASSTRTGVNTEAFF.

This clonotype has a count of ten or more. The J gene is TRBJ2-7, the V gene TRBV28, with 9 positions matching TRBD1. The CDR3 runs to 15 residues. V lost 8 bases, J lost 5 bases, and 13 bases stayed unmatched. Germline V CDR1 and CDR2: MDHEN, SYDVKM. This CDR3 reads CASGSAGTGSNEQYF. In DNA form, the CDR3 reads TGTGCCAGCGGATCTGCCGGGACAGGGAGCAACGAGCAGTACTTC.

This clonotype was recorded at least ten times. The V and J genes are TRBV11-2 and TRBJ2-7; 9 bases are a match to TRBD2. CDR1 is SGHAT and CDR2 is FQNNGV in the germline V gene. V was clipped by 0 bases and J by 4 bases; unmatched bases: 7. The length of the CDR3 is 16 residues. The CDR3 DNA is TGTGCCAGCAGCTTAGAGGCCGCGGGGGGGGTTTACGAGCAGTACTTC. Encoded protein: CASSLEAAGGVYEQYF.

This clonotype was counted ten times or more. The chain is built from TRBV2 and TRBJ2-7; D perhaps matches TRBD2 (5 bases). The CDR3 contains 14 residues. The germline V and J ends were trimmed by 7 bases and 0 bases, with 13 bases remaining between them. CDR1 is SNHLY, CDR2 FYNNEI, per germline. CDR3 loop: CASTPLGSSYEQYF. The CDR3 nucleotides are TGTGCCAGCACCCCGCTTGGGAGCTCCTACGAGCAGTACTTC.

This clonotype was counted between two and nine times. The chain uses TRBV9 and TRBJ1-5; the D gene is possibly TRBD1 (5 bases). CDR1 is SGDLS and CDR2 is YYNGEE in the germline V gene. Trimming removed 4 bases at V and 0 bases at J, with 14 bases between. The CDR3 consists of 16 residues. CDR3 in DNA: TGTGCCAGCAGCCCAGGGACTGGGTATAGCAATCAGCCCCAGCATTTT. Its protein product is CASSPGTGYSNQPQHF.

The chain recombines TRBV28 with TRBJ2-1, with D tentatively TRBD2 (5 bases). V gave up 2 bases and J gave up 0 bases, with 11 bases separating them. The CDR3 totals 16 residues. Germline V lookup: CDR1 MDHEN, CDR2 SYDVKM. The DNA for the CDR3 is TGTGCCAGCAGTTTACCGGAGGTTCGCTCCTACAATGAGCAGTTCTTC. Its translation is CASSLPEVRSYNEQFF. Combining the CDR3 with reference TRBV28 and TRBJ2-1 gives the whole variable domain DVKVTQSSRYLVKRTGEKVFLECVQDMDHENMFWYRQDPGLGLRLIYFSYDVKMKEKGDIPEGYSVSREKKERFSLILESASTNQTSMYLCASSLPEVRSYNEQFFGPGTRLTVL.

The chain carries TRBV10-3 and TRBJ2-2, with D perhaps matching TRBD1 or TRBD2 (6 bases each). The CDR3 is made up of 13 amino acids. Trimming removed 3 bases from V and 6 bases from J, with 8 bases in between. From germline, CDR1 is ENHRY and CDR2 SYGVKD. In DNA form, the CDR3 reads TGTGCCATCAGTGAAGGGGGGTCCGGGGAGCTGTTTTTT. Residues: CAISEGGSGELFF.

The J gene is TRBJ1-5, the V gene TRBV4-3; a possible D gene is TRBD1 (6 bases). Germline CDR1 is LGHNA and CDR2 is YSLEER. Between the trimmed V and J ends, which lost 1 base and 4 bases, there was a span of 14 bases. This CDR3 is 16 amino acids long. CDR3 residues: CASSQGAGRGNQPQHF. The CDR3 bases are TGCGCCAGCAGCCAAGGCGCAGGGAGGGGGAATCAGCCCCAGCATTTT.

Many counts were recorded for this clonotype. The rearrangement uses TRBV28 and TRBJ2-7, with D unclear. In germline, CDR1 is MDHEN, CDR2 SYDVKM. V was trimmed by 3 bases and J by 2 bases, leaving 17 bases between them. The CDR3 has 16 residues. DNA for the CDR3: TGTGCCAGCAGTTTTCCAAGGTACCCGTTCCCCTACGAGCAGTACTTC. Its translation is CASSFPRYPFPYEQYF.